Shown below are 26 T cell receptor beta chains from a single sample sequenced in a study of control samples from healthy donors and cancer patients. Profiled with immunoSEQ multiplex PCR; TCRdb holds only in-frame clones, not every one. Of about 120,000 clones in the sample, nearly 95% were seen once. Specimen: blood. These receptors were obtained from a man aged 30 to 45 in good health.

CDR3 amino acids: CASLGTPGGYTF. The CDR3 DNA reads TGTGCCAGCTTGGGGACGCCTGGGGGCTACACCTTC. The chain is built from TRBV6-5 and TRBJ1-2; D perhaps matches TRBD1 (5 bases). The ends were cut back, 8 bases at V and 8 bases at J, with 15 bases in the middle. The CDR3 covers 12 residues. Germline CDR1 and CDR2: MNHEY and SVGAGI.

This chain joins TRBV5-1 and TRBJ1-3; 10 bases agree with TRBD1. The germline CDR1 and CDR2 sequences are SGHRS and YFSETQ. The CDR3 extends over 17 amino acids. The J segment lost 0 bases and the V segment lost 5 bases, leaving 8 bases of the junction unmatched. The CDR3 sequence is CASSLQGQGGSGNTIYF. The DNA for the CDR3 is TGCGCCAGCAGTTTACAAGGACAGGGGGGCTCTGGAAACACCATATATTTT.

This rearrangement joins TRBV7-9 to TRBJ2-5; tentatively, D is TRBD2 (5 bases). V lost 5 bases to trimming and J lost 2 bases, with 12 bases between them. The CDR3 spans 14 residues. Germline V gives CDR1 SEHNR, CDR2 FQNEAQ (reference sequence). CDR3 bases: TGTGCCAGCAGCACGACCACTAGACAAGAGACCCAGTACTTC. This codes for CASSTTTRQETQYF.

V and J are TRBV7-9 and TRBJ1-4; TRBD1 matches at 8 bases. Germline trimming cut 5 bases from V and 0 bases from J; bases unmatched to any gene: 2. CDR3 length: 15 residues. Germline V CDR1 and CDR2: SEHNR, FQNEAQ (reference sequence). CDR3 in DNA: TGTGCCAGCAGCCAGGGACAGGCAACTAATGAAAAACTGTTTTTT. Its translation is CASSQGQATNEKLFF.

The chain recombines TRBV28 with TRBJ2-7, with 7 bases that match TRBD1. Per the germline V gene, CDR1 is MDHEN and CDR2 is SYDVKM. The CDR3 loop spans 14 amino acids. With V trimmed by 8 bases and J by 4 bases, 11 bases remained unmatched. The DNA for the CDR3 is TGTGCCAGCGCCCCCGACGGGACAGCGTACGAGCAGTACTTC. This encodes CASAPDGTAYEQYF.

The CDR3 reads CASSLSGQVAGNTIYF. Written as DNA, the CDR3 is TGTGCCAGCAGTTTAAGTGGGCAGGTAGCAGGAAACACCATATATTTT. The V gene is TRBV27, the J gene TRBJ1-3; D is unclear. The V gene lost 2 bases and the J gene lost 4 bases, with 15 bases spanning the gap. The CDR3 runs to 16 residues. CDR1 MNHEY and CDR2 SMNVEV come from the germline V gene (reference sequence).

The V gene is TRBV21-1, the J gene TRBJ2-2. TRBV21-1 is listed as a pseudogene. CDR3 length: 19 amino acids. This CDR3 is CASSTWTARRTLVGGELFF. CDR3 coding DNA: TGTGCCAGCAGCACCTGGACGGCACGCAGGACCCTAGTAGGCGGGGAGCTGTTTTTT.

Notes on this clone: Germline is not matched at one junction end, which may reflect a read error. CDR3 sequence (DNA): TGTGCCAGCAGCGAGCAGCAGGGGCAGGGGCTTTACGCGCAGTACTTC. It translates to CASSEQQGQGLYAQYF. This chain links TRBV9 with TRBJ2-7; possibly TRBD1 for D (6 bases). This CDR3 has 16 residues. Per germline, CDR1 SGDLS and CDR2 YYNGEE.

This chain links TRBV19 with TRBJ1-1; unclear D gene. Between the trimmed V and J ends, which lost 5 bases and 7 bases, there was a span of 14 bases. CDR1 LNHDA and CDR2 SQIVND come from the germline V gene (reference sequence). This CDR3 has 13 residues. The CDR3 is CASSLQEGREAFF. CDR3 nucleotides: TGTGCCAGTAGTCTACAAGAAGGCCGTGAAGCTTTCTTT.

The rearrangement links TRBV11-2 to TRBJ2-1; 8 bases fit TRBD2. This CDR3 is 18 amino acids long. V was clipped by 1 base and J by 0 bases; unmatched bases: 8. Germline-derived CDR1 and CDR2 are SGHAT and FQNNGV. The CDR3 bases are TGTGCCAGCAGCTTAGGCCCTAGCGGGTTGAGCTCCTACAATGAGCAGTTCTTC. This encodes CASSLGPSGLSSYNEQFF.

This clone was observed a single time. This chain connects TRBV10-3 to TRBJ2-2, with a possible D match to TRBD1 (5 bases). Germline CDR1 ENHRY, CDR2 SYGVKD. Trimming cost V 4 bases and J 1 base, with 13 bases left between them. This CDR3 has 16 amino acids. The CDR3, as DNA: TGTGCCATCAGTGTACCCAGGGCTGAGAACACCGGGGAGCTGTTTTTT. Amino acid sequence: CAISVPRAENTGELFF.

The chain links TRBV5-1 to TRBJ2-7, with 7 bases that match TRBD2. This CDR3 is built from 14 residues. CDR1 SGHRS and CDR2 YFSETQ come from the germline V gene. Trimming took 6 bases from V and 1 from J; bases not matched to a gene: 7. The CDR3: CASNWSRGSYEQYV. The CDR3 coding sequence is TGCGCCAGCAATTGGTCGCGGGGGTCCTACGAGCAGTACGTC.

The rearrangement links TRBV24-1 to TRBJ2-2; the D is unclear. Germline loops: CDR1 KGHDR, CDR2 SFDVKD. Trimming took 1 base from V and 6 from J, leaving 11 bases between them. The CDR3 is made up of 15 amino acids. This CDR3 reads CATSDFTAGPGELFF. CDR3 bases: TGTGCCACCAGTGATTTTACAGCAGGCCCCGGGGAGCTGTTTTTT.

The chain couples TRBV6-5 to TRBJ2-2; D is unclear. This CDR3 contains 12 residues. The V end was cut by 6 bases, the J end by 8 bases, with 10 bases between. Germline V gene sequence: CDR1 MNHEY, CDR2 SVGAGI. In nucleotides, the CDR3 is TGTGCCAGCAGATACACGGGTGGGGAGCTGTTTTTT. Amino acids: CASRYTGGELFF.

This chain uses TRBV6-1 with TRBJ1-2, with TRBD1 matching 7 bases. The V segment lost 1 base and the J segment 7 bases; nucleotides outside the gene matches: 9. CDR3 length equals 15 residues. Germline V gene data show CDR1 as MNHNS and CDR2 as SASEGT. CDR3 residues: CASSEGEDRVGGYTF. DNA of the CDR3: TGTGCCAGCAGTGAAGGGGAAGACAGGGTTGGTGGCTACACCTTC.

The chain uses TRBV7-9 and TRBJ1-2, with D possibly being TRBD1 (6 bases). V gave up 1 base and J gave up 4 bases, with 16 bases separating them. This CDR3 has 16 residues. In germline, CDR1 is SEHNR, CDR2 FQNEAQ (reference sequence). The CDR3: CASSLGSGEKGYGYTF. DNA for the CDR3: TGTGCCAGCAGCTTAGGGTCAGGGGAAAAAGGCTATGGCTACACCTTC.

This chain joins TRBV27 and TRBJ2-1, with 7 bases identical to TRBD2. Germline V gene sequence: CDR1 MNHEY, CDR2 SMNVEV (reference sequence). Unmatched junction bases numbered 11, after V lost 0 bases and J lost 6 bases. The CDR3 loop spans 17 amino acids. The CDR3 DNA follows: TGTGCCAGCAGTTTATCGTGGGCAGGGAGGGGCCCCAATGAGCAGTTCTTC. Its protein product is CASSLSWAGRGPNEQFF.

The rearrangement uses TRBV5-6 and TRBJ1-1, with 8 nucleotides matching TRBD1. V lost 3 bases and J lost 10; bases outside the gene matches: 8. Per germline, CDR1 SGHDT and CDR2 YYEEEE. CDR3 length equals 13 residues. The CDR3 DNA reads TGTGCCAGCAGCTGGCGGACCGACAGGGGAGCTTTCTTT. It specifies CASSWRTDRGAFF. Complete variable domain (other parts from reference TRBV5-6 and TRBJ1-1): DAGVTQSPTHLIKTRGQQVTLRCSPKSGHDTVSWYQQALGQGPQFIFQYYEEEERQRGNFPDRFSGHQFPNYSSELNVNALLLGDSALYLCASSWRTDRGAFFGQGTRLTVV.

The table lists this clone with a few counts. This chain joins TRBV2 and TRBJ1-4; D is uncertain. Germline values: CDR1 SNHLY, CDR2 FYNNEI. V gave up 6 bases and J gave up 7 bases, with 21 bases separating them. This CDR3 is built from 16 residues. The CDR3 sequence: CASRVDLRRQGEKLFF. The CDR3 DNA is TGTGCCAGCAGGGTAGACCTCAGGCGGCAAGGTGAAAAACTGTTTTTT.

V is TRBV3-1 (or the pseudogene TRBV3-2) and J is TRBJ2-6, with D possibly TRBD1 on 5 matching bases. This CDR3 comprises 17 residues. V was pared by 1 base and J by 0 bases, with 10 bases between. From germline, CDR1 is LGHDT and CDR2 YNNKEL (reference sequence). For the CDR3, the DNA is TGTGCCAGCAGCCAAGCAGGGTTCGGCTCTGGGGCCAACGTCCTGACTTTC. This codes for CASSQAGFGSGANVLTF.

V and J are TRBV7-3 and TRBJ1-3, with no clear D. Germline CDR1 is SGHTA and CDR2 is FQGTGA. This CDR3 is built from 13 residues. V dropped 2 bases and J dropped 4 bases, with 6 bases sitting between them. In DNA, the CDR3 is TGTGCCAGCAGCTTAGCTGGGGGAAACACCATATATTTT. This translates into CASSLAGGNTIYF.

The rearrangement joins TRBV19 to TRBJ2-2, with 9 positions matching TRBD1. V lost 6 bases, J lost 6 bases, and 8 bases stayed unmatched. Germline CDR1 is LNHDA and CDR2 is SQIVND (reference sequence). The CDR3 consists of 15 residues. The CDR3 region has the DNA TGTGCCAGTAGGGGACAGGGTGTAGTATCCGGGGAGCTGTTTTTT. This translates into CASRGQGVVSGELFF.

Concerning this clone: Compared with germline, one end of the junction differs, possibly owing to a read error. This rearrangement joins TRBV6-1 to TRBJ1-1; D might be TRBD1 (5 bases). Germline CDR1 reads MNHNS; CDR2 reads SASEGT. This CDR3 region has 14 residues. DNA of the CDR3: TGTGCCAACAGTGAACAGGCCAGTCGAACTGAAGCTTTCTTT. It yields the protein CANSEQASRTEAFF.

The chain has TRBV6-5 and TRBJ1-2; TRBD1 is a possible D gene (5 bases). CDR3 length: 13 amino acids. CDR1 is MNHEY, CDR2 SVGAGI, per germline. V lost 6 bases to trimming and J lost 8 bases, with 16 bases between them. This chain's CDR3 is CASSSNHRSGYTF. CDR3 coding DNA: TGTGCCAGCAGCTCCAACCACAGGTCCGGCTACACCTTC.

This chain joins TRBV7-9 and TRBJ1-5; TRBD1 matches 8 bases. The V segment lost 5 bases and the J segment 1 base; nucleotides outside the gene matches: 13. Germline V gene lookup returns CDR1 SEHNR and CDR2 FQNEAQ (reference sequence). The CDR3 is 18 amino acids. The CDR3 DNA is TGTGCCAGCAGCCAAGATGGAAAGACAGGGGCCAGCAATCAGCCCCAGCATTTT. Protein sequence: CASSQDGKTGASNQPQHF. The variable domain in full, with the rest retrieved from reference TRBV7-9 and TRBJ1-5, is DTGVSQNPRHKITKRGQNVTFRCDPISEHNRLYWYRQTLGQGPEFLTYFQNEAQLEKSRLLSDRFSAERPKGSFSTLEIQRTEQGDSAMYLCASSQDGKTGASNQPQHFGDGTRLSIL.

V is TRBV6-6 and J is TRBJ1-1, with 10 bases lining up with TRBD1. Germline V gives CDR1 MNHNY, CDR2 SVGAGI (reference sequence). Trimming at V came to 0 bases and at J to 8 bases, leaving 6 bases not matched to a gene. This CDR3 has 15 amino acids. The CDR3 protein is CASSYSSGTGAEAFF. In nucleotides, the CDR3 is TGTGCCAGCAGTTACTCTTCCGGGACAGGGGCGGAAGCTTTCTTT.